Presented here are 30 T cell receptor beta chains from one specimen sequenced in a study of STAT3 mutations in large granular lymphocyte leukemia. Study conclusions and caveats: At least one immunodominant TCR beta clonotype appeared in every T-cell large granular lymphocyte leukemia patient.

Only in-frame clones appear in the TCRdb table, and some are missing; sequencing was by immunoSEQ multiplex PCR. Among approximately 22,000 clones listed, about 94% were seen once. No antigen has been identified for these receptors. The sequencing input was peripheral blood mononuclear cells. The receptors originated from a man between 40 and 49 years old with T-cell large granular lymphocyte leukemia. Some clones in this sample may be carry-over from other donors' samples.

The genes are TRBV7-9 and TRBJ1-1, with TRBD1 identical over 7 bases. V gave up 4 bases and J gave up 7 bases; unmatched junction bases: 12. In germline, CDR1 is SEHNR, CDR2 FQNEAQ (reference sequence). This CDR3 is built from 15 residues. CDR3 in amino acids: CASSSAGGKGVEAFF. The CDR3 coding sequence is TGTGCCAGCAGCTCGGCAGGGGGAAAAGGGGTTGAAGCTTTCTTT.

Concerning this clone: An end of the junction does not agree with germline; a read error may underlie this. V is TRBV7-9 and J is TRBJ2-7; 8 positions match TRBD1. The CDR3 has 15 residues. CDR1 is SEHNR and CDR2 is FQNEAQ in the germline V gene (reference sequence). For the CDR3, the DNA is TGTGCCAGCAACTTAGAGGGACAGGACCCCTACGAGCAGTACTTC. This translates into CASNLEGQDPYEQYF.

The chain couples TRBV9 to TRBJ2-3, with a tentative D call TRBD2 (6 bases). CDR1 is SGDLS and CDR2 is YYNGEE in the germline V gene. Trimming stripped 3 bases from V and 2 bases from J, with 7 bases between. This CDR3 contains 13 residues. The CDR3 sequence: CASSGGVTDTQYF. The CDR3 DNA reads TGTGCCAGCAGCGGGGGGGTCACAGATACGCAGTATTTT.

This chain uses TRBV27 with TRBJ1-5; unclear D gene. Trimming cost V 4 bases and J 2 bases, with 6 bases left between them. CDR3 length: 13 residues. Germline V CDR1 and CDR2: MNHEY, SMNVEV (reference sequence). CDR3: CASSWTGNQPQHF. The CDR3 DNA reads TGTGCCAGCAGTTGGACGGGCAATCAGCCCCAGCATTTT.

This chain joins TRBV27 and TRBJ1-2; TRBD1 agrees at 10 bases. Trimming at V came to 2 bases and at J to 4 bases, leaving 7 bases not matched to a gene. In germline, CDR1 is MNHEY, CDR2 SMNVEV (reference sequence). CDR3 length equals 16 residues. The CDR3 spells CASSLVGQGGAYGYTF. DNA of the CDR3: TGTGCCAGCAGTTTAGTAGGACAGGGGGGGGCCTATGGCTACACCTTC.

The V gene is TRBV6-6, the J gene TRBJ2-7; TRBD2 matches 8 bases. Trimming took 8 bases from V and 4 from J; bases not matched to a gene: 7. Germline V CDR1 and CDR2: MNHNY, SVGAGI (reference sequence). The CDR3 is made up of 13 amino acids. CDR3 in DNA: TGTGCCAGCCTTAGCGGGGTCGCGTACGAGCAGTACTTC. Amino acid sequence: CASLSGVAYEQYF.

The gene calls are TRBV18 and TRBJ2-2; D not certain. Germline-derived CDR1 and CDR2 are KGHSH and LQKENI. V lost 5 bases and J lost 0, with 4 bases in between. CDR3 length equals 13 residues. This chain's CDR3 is CASSEANTGELFF. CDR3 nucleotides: TGTGCCAGCTCAGAGGCGAACACCGGGGAGCTGTTTTTT.

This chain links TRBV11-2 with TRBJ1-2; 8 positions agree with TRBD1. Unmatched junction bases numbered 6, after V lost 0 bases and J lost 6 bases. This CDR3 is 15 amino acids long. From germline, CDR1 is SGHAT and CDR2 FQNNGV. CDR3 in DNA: TGTGCCAGCAGCTTAGATTGGACAGGGTCGGATGGCTACACCTTC. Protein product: CASSLDWTGSDGYTF.

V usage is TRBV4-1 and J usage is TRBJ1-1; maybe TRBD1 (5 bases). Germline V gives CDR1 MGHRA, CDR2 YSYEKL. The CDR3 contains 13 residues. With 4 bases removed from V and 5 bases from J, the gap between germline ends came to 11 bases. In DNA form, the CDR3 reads TGCGCCAGCAGCCTCCGGGGGGGAACTGAAGCTTTCTTT. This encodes CASSLRGGTEAFF.

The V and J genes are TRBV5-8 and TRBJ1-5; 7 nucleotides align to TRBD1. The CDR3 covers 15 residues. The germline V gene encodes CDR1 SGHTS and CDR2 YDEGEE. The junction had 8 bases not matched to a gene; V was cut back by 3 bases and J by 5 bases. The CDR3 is CASSSATGFDQPQHF. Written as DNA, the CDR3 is TGTGCCAGCAGCTCAGCGACAGGGTTTGATCAGCCCCAGCATTTT.

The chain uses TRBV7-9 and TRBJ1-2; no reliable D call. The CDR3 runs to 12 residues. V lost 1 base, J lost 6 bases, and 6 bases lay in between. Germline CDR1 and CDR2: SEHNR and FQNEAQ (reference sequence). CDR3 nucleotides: TGTGCCAGCAGCTTAGACGTTAATGGCTACACCTTC. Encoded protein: CASSLDVNGYTF.

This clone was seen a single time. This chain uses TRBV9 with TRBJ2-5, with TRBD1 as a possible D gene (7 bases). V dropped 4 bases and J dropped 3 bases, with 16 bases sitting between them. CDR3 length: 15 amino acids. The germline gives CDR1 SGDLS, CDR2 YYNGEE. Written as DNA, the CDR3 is TGTGCCAGCAGCCTATCAGGGGGGCTCAAAGAGACCCAGTACTTC. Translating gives CASSLSGGLKETQYF.

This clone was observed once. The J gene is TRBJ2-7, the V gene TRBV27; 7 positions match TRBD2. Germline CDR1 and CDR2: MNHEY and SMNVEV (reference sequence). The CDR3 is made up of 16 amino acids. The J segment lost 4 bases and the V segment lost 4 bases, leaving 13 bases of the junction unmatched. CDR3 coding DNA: TGTGCCAGCAGTTCCTTTGCGGGGGTCGGCAGTTACGAGCAGTACTTC. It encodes CASSSFAGVGSYEQYF.

The CDR3 reads CASSHGQGAGENTEAFF. The CDR3, as DNA: TGCGCCAGCAGCCACGGACAGGGGGCAGGGGAGAACACTGAAGCTTTCTTT. The J gene is TRBJ1-1, the V gene TRBV4-3, with 11 bases that match TRBD1. The CDR3 extends over 17 amino acids. In germline, CDR1 is LGHNA, CDR2 YSLEER. The ends lost 3 bases at V and 1 base at J; junction bases unmatched: 7.

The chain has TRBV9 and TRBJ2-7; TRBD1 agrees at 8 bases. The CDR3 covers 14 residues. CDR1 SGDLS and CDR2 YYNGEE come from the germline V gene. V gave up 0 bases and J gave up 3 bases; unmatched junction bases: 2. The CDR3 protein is CASSVAGQDYEQYF. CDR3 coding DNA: TGTGCCAGCAGCGTAGCGGGACAGGACTACGAGCAGTACTTC. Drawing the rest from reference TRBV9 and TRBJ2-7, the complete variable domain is DSGVTQTPKHLITATGQRVTLRCSPRSGDLSVYWYQQSLDQGLQFLIQYYNGEERAKGNILERFSAQQFPDLHSELNLSSLELGDSALYFCASSVAGQDYEQYFGPGTRLTVT.

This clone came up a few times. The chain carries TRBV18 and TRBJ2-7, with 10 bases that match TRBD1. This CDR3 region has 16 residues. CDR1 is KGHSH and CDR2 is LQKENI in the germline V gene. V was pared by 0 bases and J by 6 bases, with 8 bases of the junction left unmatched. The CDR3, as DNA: TGTGCCAGCTCACCACCGGGACAGGGGAGGTCCGGCGAGCAGTACTTC. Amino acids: CASSPPGQGRSGEQYF.

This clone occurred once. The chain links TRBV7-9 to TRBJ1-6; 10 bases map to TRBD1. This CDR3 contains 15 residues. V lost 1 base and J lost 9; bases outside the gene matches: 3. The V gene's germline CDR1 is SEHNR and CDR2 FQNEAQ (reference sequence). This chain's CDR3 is CASSLGTGGFSPLHF. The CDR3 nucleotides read TGTGCCAGCAGCTTAGGGACAGGGGGATTTTCACCCCTCCACTTT.

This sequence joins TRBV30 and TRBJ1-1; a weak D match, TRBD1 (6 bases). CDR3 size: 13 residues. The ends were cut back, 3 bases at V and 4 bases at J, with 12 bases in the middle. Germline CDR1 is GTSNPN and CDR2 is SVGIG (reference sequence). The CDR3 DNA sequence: TGTGCCTGGAGAGGACAGCCGAGCACTGAAGCTTTCTTT. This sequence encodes CAWRGQPSTEAFF.

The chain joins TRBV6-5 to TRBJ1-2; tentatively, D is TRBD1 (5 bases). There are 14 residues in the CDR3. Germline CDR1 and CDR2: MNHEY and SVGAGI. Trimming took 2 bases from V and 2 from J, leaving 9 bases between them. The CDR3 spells CASSYVRGNYGYTF. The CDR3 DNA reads TGTGCCAGCAGTTACGTGCGGGGGAACTATGGCTACACCTTC.

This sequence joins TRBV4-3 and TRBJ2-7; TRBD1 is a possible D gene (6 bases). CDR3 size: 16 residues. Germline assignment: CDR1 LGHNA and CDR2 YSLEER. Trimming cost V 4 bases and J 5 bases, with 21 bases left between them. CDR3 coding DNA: TGCGCCAGCAGCCGAGATCGGGACACCGACCGGGACGAGCAGTACTTC. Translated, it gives CASSRDRDTDRDEQYF.

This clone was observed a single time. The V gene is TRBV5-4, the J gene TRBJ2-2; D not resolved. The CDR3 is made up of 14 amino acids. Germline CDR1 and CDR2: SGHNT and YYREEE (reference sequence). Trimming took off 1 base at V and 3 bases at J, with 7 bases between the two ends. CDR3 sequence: CASSLPFHTGELFF. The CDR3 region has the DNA TGTGCCAGCAGCTTGCCCTTCCACACCGGGGAGCTGTTTTTT. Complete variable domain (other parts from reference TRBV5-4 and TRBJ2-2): ETGVTQSPTHLIKTRGQQVTLRCSSQSGHNTVSWYQQALGQGPQFIFQYYREEENGRGNFPPRFSGLQFPNYSSELNVNALELDDSALYLCASSLPFHTGELFFGEGSRLTVL.

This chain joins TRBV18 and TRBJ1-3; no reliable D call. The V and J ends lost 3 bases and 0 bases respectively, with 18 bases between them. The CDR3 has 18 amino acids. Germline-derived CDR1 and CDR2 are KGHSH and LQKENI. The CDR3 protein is CASSPSAGRRLSGNTIYF. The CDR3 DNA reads TGTGCCAGCTCACCTTCAGCCGGACGCAGGCTCTCTGGAAACACCATATATTTT.

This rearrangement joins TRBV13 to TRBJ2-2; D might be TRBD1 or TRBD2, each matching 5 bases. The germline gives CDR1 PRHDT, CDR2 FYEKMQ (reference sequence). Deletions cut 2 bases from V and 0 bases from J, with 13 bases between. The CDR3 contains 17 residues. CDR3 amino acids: CASSLLGETTNTGELFF. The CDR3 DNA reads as TGTGCCAGCAGCTTATTGGGGGAAACGACGAACACCGGGGAGCTGTTTTTT.

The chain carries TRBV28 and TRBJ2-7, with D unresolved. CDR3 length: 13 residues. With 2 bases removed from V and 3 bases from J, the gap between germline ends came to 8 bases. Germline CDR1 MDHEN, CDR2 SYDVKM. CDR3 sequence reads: CASSLTANYEQYF. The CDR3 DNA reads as TGTGCCAGCAGTTTAACAGCCAACTACGAGCAGTACTTC.

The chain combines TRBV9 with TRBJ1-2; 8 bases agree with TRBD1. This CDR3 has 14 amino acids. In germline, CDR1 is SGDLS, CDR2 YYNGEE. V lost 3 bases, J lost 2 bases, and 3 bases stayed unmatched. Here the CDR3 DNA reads TGTGCCAGCAGCGGGGGACAGGCGAACTATGGCTACACCTTC. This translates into CASSGGQANYGYTF.

CDR3 sequence reads: CASTWTSADTQYF. The CDR3 nucleotides are TGTGCCAGCACCTGGACTAGCGCAGATACGCAGTATTTT. V gene TRBV5-6 combines with J gene TRBJ2-3; 9 bases are a match to TRBD2. Germline lookup yields CDR1 SGHDT and CDR2 YYEEEE. Germline trimming cut 6 bases from V and 4 bases from J; bases unmatched to any gene: 3. The CDR3 runs to 13 residues.

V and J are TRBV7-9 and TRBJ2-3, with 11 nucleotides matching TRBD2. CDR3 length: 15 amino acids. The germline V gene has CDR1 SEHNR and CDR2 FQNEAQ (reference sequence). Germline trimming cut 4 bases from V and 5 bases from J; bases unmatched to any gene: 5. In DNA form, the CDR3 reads TGTGCCAGCAGCTCCACTAGCGGGGGCAGAGATACGCAGTATTTT. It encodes CASSSTSGGRDTQYF.

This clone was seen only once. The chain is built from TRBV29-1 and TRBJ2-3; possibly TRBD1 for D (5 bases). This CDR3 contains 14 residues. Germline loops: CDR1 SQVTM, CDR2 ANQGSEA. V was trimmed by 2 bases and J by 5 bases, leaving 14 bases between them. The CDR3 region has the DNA TGCAGCGTTGAAACCCCAGGGATGGGAGATACGCAGTATTTT. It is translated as CSVETPGMGDTQYF.

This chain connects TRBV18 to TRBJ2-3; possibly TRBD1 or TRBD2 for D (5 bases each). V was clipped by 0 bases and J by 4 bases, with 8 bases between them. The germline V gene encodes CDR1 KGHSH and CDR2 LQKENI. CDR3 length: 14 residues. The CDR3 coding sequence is TGTGCCAGCTCACCACCGGGGGTCCCAGATACGCAGTATTTT. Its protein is CASSPPGVPDTQYF. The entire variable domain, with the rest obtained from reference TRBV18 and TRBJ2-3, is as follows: NAGVMQNPRHLVRRRGQEARLRCSPMKGHSHVYWYRQLPEEGLKFMVYLQKENIIDESGMPKERFSAEFPKEGPSILRIQQVVRGDSAAYFCASSPPGVPDTQYFGPGTRLTVL.

The CDR3 sequence: CASSQSGGARYSPLHF. The DNA for the CDR3 is TGTGCCAGCAGCCAATCAGGGGGCGCAAGGTATTCACCCCTCCACTTT. The V call is TRBV16, the J call TRBJ1-6; 7 bases are shared with TRBD1. V lost 0 bases and J lost 8; bases outside the gene matches: 7. Germline V CDR1 and CDR2: KGHSY, FQNENV. This CDR3 spans 16 amino acids.